This is a list of T cell receptor beta chains from one sample in a study of cytomegalovirus exposure and HLA in healthy donors. Produced via immunoSEQ multiplex PCR; TCRdb's table is partial and in-frame only. Of roughly 330,000 clones detected, roughly nine tenths appear once; the ten largest clones hold approximately 1.2%. Input material: PBMCs. These receptors were taken from a woman in her twenties or thirties in good health and CMV-seropositive. Both conserved end residues are trimmed from each CDR3. Fields, in order: V gene, D gene, CDR3 protein. D genes are given only for firm matches.

V gene: TRBV7-6; D gene: TRBD1; CDR3 protein: ASSLTTGSANTIY
V gene: TRBV5-1; D gene: TRBD2; CDR3 protein: ASSSLGLAVNSYEQY
V gene: TRBV30; D gene: TRBD2; CDR3 protein: AWSVFRTSGRLYNEQF
V gene: TRBV5-1; D gene: TRBD2; CDR3 protein: ASSLSAGVQETQY
V gene: TRBV7-2; D gene: -; CDR3 protein: ASSLIAGLWNEQF
V gene: TRBV5-1; D gene: TRBD2; CDR3 protein: ASRAGGPYEQY
V gene: TRBV6-5; D gene: TRBD1; CDR3 protein: ASSYSPGQRNTEAF
V gene: TRBV28; D gene: -; CDR3 protein: ASRRRGGIGKNIQY
V gene: TRBV14; D gene: TRBD2; CDR3 protein: ASSQVGGNNYEQY
V gene: TRBV7-3; D gene: TRBD2; CDR3 protein: ASSPLAGGYNEQF
V gene: TRBV27; D gene: TRBD1; CDR3 protein: ASRRQGWTEAF
V gene: TRBV7-6; D gene: TRBD1; CDR3 protein: ASSLKGQGSSGNTIY
V gene: TRBV13; D gene: TRBD2; CDR3 protein: ASSWRLAGKT
V gene: TRBV6-5; D gene: -; CDR3 protein: ASSYGQNSYNEQF
V gene: TRBV2; D gene: TRBD1; CDR3 protein: ASRTGTGHQPQH
V gene: TRBV11-3; D gene: -; CDR3 protein: ASSLVFGGSSSYNEQF
V gene: TRBV27; D gene: -; CDR3 protein: ASRLRPLPGPYEQY
V gene: TRBV9; D gene: -; CDR3 protein: ASSVVLDNEQF
V gene: TRBV6-5; D gene: -; CDR3 protein: ASSYDRSLNTEAF
V gene: TRBV2; D gene: -; CDR3 protein: ASMASDWTQY
V gene: TRBV18; D gene: -; CDR3 protein: ASSPSGLAKNIQY
V gene: TRBV6-1; D gene: -; CDR3 protein: ASSAYYSNQPQH
V gene: TRBV7-6; D gene: -; CDR3 protein: ASSLPAERVSNQPQH
V gene: TRBV6-5; D gene: TRBD1; CDR3 protein: ASTQGQMNTEAF
V gene: TRBV9; D gene: TRBD2; CDR3 protein: ASSVFGGSSHNEQF
V gene: TRBV27; D gene: -; CDR3 protein: ASSLEAPGVSYEQY
V gene: TRBV5-4; D gene: -; CDR3 protein: ASSRGTANYGYT
V gene: TRBV6-5; D gene: -; CDR3 protein: ASSYSIRGWDSPLH
V gene: TRBV7-9; D gene: -; CDR3 protein: ASSLVAGLGRGETQY
V gene: TRBV9; D gene: -; CDR3 protein: ASSPSFGSPNIQY
V gene: TRBV5-1; D gene: -; CDR3 protein: ASSYRTASYEQY
V gene: TRBV9; D gene: TRBD2; CDR3 protein: ASSVDRGGSGGETDTQY
V gene: TRBV27; D gene: -; CDR3 protein: ASTPPDRLYGYT
V gene: TRBV12-2; D gene: -; CDR3 protein: ASRLVGAF
V gene: TRBV27; D gene: -; CDR3 protein: ASSAGITEAF
V gene: TRBV27; D gene: TRBD1; CDR3 protein: ASRRQGAVPNQPQH
V gene: TRBV27; D gene: TRBD2; CDR3 protein: ASSLTSGEVYNEQF
V gene: TRBV11-2; D gene: -; CDR3 protein: ASSLASQRVAEAF
V gene: TRBV28; D gene: TRBD1; CDR3 protein: ASSPDRARYGYT
V gene: TRBV7-2; D gene: -; CDR3 protein: ASVQGDAVIQY
V gene: TRBV27; D gene: TRBD1; CDR3 protein: ASSLSGQGVYEQY
V gene: TRBV5-4; D gene: -; CDR3 protein: ASSLARAADTQY
V gene: TRBV18; D gene: TRBD2; CDR3 protein: ASSPLAGGSDEQY
V gene: TRBV2; D gene: -; CDR3 protein: ASSAWGVSYGYT
V gene: TRBV27; D gene: TRBD1; CDR3 protein: ASSLQGADEQF
V gene: TRBV28; D gene: TRBD1; CDR3 protein: ASSLPERTGEAF
V gene: TRBV15; D gene: -; CDR3 protein: ATSPELRQTNNYEQY
V gene: TRBV23-1; D gene: -; CDR3 protein: ASRPDRCNYGYT
V gene: TRBV5-4; D gene: -; CDR3 protein: ASSLGLGSIETQY
V gene: TRBV5-1; D gene: TRBD2; CDR3 protein: ASSPAGGAREGRGNEQF
V gene: TRBV7-9; D gene: -; CDR3 protein: ASSPQETQY
V gene: TRBV10-3; D gene: -; CDR3 protein: AISEPAQPQH
V gene: TRBV27; D gene: TRBD1; CDR3 protein: ASSLNRGYTEAF
V gene: TRBV25-1; D gene: TRBD2; CDR3 protein: ASSWASGREETQY
V gene: TRBV7-9; D gene: -; CDR3 protein: ASSWTAQETQY
V gene: TRBV4-2; D gene: TRBD2; CDR3 protein: ASSQGDSGRGNEQF
V gene: TRBV4-1; D gene: TRBD1; CDR3 protein: ASSQNRGKYEQY
V gene: TRBV19; D gene: -; CDR3 protein: ASSIHTGIQPQH
V gene: TRBV5-4; D gene: -; CDR3 protein: ASSNYAGDYGYT
V gene: TRBV6-1; D gene: -; CDR3 protein: ASSEAGWGGVRPDTQY